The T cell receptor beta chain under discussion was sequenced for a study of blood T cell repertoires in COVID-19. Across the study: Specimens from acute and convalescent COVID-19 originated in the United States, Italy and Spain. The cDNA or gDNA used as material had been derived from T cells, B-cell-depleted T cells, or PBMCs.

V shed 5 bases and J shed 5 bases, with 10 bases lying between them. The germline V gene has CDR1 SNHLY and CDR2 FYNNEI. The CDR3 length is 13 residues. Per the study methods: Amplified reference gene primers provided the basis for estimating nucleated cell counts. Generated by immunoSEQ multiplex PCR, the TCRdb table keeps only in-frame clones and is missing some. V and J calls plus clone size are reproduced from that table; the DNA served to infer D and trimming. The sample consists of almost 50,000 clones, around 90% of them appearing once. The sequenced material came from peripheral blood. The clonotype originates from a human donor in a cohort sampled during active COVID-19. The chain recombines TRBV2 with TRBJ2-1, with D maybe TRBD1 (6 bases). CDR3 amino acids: CASSKDRDNEQFF. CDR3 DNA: TGTGCCAGCAGTAAGGACAGAGACAATGAGCAGTTCTTC.